Listed below are T cell receptor beta chains from one sample, sequenced in a study of identical twins. TCRdb analysed the 5' RACE reads with MiXCR anew, one entry per CDR3 protein. This sample has more than 200,000 distinct CDR3 sequences; around a tenth occur once, and the top ten carry about 5.2%. Source material: memory (CD45RO+) T cells sorted from blood. These receptors were collected from a young woman in good health. Each CDR3 is given without its conserved first and last residue.

V gene	J gene	CDR3 protein
TRBV27	TRBJ2-2	ATRTANTGELF
TRBV30	TRBJ2-1	AWARTSGRDEQF
TRBV5-1	TRBJ2-2	ASSLDRANTGELF
TRBV20-1	TRBJ1-5	SAKSGQGNQPQH
TRBV9	TRBJ1-3	ASSQGQGDSGNTIY
TRBV5-6	TRBJ2-7	ASGRGQGLDEQY
TRBV20-1	TRBJ1-2	SATAGGGYGYT
TRBV29-1	TRBJ1-1	SVIRQGGRAF
TRBV3-1	TRBJ2-1	ASSQGRGLKEQF
TRBV12-3/TRBV12-4	TRBJ2-5	ASSFSQGPQY
TRBV7-9	TRBJ2-3	ASSPPGRSTDTQY
TRBV7-2	TRBJ2-1	ASSLDGGFYNEQF
TRBV20-1	TRBJ2-7	SARYGTRGLVEQY
TRBV12-3/TRBV12-4	TRBJ2-7	ASSLPRTGVNEQY
TRBV27	TRBJ2-1	ASSLEVFPDEQF
TRBV5-1	TRBJ1-6	ASSLGGMVGSPLH
TRBV12-3/TRBV12-4	TRBJ2-5	ASSFGRFTETQY
TRBV29-1	TRBJ1-2	SARLPYGYT
TRBV6-1	TRBJ1-1	ASSELQGRGTEAF
TRBV9	TRBJ1-4	ASSAGPGRNEKLF
TRBV3-1	TRBJ2-5	ASSQGLAGGETQY
TRBV2	TRBJ1-1	ASSVNRVDTEAF
TRBV12-3/TRBV12-4	TRBJ2-7	ASSHSGTGGEQY
TRBV7-2	TRBJ2-5	ASSLDRGAQY
TRBV7-8	TRBJ2-1	ASGVPSYNEQF
TRBV9	TRBJ2-1	ASSERWTRNNEQF
TRBV6-5	TRBJ1-1	ASSYSGGLNTEAF
TRBV7-9	TRBJ2-1	ASSRPDWSSYNEQF
TRBV24-1	TRBJ2-7	ATSPRGTHYEQY
TRBV14	TRBJ2-3	ASSHYSGRGTDTQY
TRBV12-3/TRBV12-4	TRBJ2-2	ASSPSGRATGELF
TRBV6-1	TRBJ2-2	ASSEDRGGELF
TRBV11-1	TRBJ2-2	ASSQRRLAGTTYITGELF
TRBV12-3/TRBV12-4	TRBJ1-6	ASSPQGLNSPLH
TRBV9	TRBJ1-2	ASSTRLSNYGYT
TRBV13	TRBJ2-1	ASSWAGVNEQF
TRBV4-1	TRBJ2-5	ASSQETQGGETQY
TRBV10-1	TRBJ2-3	ASSDLRTERSSTDTQY
TRBV14	TRBJ2-7	ASSPKLAGQIYEQY
TRBV6-6	TRBJ1-2	ASRHPLYGYT
TRBV4-3	TRBJ2-1	ASSQGLQGEQF
TRBV3-1	TRBJ2-5	ASSPEVWDRESETQY
TRBV4-2	TRBJ2-1	ASSQVRAGGISSYNEQF
TRBV12-3/TRBV12-4	TRBJ2-1	ASRLAEGNEQF
TRBV7-2	TRBJ2-3	ASSSIGAGLAATQY